This T cell receptor (beta chain) was sequenced in a study of blood T cell repertoires in COVID-19. About the research overall: Whether acute or convalescent, the COVID-19 samples came from the United States, Italy and Spain. PBMCs, B-cell-depleted T cells, or T cells provided the cDNA or gDNA that made up the material.

In germline, CDR1 is LNHDA, CDR2 SQIVND (reference sequence). The CDR3 spans 15 residues. V was clipped by 8 bases and J by 9 bases; unmatched bases: 13. Original processing methods: Reference gene primer amplification gave estimated nucleated cell counts. Measured with immunoSEQ multiplex PCR; TCRdb has only the in-frame clones, and not every one. That table supplies the V and J calls and clone size; D and trimming were determined from the DNA. Here the sample spans 75,000 to 90,000 clones, approximately 80% being singletons. The chain joins TRBV19 to TRBJ1-6, with 7 bases fitting TRBD1. The source material was peripheral blood. This receptor was identified in a middle-aged woman with active or convalescent COVID-19. CDR3 sequence reads: CASRVPGTELSPLHF. In nucleotides, the CDR3 is TGTGCCAGTCGTGTACCCGGGACAGAACTTTCACCCCTCCACTTT.